This T cell receptor (beta chain) was obtained from a study of Ad26.COV2.S vaccination and SARS-CoV-2 variants. Assay: immunoSEQ multiplex PCR; the TCRdb copy retains only in-frame clones and omits some. Altogether some 350,000 clones are present, about 88% being singletons, with the ten largest covering 3% to 4%. Treatment denoted: about 20 received Ad26.COV2.S at low or high dose, single or two shots; 5 received placebo; per-sample allocation not given. Samples came from day 63 after the first vaccine or placebo injection. The study, taken as a whole, reports: Vaccine and placebo recipients had similar non-spike TCR breadth.

A word on this clone: No antigen is known for it.

The clonotype was recovered from a person between 18 and 60 years old who received the Ad26.COV2.S COVID-19 vaccine or a placebo. The sample in question was peripheral blood, obtained in a trial of Ad26.COV2.S vaccine versus placebo.

Written as DNA, the CDR3 is TGCGCCAGCAGCAAAATCGACACTGAAGCTTTCTTT. This codes for CASSKIDTEAFF. The chain has TRBV5-1 and TRBJ1-1; D gene ambiguous. With 4 bases removed from V and 3 bases from J, the gap between germline ends came to 7 bases. CDR3 length: 12 residues. Germline values: CDR1 SGHRS, CDR2 YFSETQ. Based on the CDR3 plus reference TRBV5-1 and TRBJ1-1, the full variable domain is KAGVTQTPRYLIKTRGQQVTLSCSPISGHRSVSWYQQTPGQGLQFLFEYFSETQRNKGNFPGRFSGRQFSNSRSEMNVSTLELGDSALYLCASSKIDTEAFFGQGTRLTVV.